This T cell receptor beta chain comes out of a study of vaccination and CD4 T cells after COVID-19. The wider study: Six males and four females constituted the convalescent cohort, two of whom were Hispanic. The stimulating agents, overlapping spike peptides, came from SARS-CoV-2, HCoV-NL63, HCoV-OC43 and HCoV-229E.

Germline CDR1 reads SGHVS; CDR2 reads FNYEAQ. CDR3 length: 16 amino acids. The V and J ends lost 3 bases and 4 bases, in that order; junction bases with no gene match: 10. Study-level points and caveats: The median SARS-CoV-2-reactive clonotype number increased from approximately 21 to 38, without statistical significance. In convalescent patients, 304 of 307 vaccine-specific clones were spike mono-reactive.

Regarding treatment: roughly nine-day PBMC culture with coronavirus spike peptide pools or control peptides (ViraFEST assay). At the Johns Hopkins FTIC core, DNA taken from cultured CD4+ T cells was sequenced by way of the Oncomine TCR Beta short-read assay. TCRdb independently ran MiXCR on the PCR reads; one entry per CDR3 protein. This table has about 26,000 distinct CDR3 sequences, around 65% appearing once. As concerns this clonotype: What it binds is unknown.

The chain carries TRBV7-6 and TRBJ2-3, with TRBD1 matching 7 bases. The TCR comes from a human donor who had recovered from COVID-19. Sequenced: CD4+ T cells from blood, cultured in vitro. CDR3 nucleotide sequence: TGTGCCAGCAGCTTGAGGGGGCAAAGGGGTGCAGATACGCAGTATTTT. Its translation: CASSLRGQRGADTQYF. The whole variable domain, filled in from reference TRBV7-6 and TRBJ2-3, reads GAGVSQSPRYKVTKRGQDVALRCDPISGHVSLYWYRQALGQGPEFLTYFNYEAQQDKSGLPNDRFSAERPEGSISTLTIQRTEQRDSAMYRCASSLRGQRGADTQYFGPGTRLTVL.